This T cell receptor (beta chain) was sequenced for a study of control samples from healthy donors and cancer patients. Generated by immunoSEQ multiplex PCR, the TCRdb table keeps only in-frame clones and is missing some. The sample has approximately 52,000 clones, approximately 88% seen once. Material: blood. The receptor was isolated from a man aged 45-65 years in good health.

The CDR3 spells CASSAGGWFSPLHF. As DNA, the CDR3 is TGTGCCAGTAGTGCGGGGGGCTGGTTTTCACCCCTCCACTTT. The chain links TRBV19 to TRBJ1-6; D might be TRBD1 (6 bases). Per the germline V gene, CDR1 is LNHDA and CDR2 is SQIVND (reference sequence). This CDR3 is built from 14 residues. V lost 5 bases and J 9 bases, leaving 14 bases between the germline ends.